One and the same sample provided the 26 T cell receptor beta chains below, sequenced in a study of T cell clones after liver transplantation. The assay was immunoSEQ multiplex PCR, and TCRdb's table has in-frame clones only and misses some. This table holds approximately 9,300 clones, about two thirds found once. Source: CD8+ T cells from blood, taken at the approximately 16-month timepoint. These receptors were collected from a human patient who received a liver transplant. Certain T cells may be donor cells from the graft.

The rearrangement uses TRBV27 and TRBJ1-5, with unresolved D. The V end was cut by 7 bases, the J end by 2 bases, with 9 bases between. Germline CDR1 MNHEY, CDR2 SMNVEV (reference sequence). The CDR3 has 13 amino acids. In DNA form, the CDR3 reads TGTGCCAGCACCGTTAGAGGCAATCAGCCCCAGCATTTT. Residues: CASTVRGNQPQHF.

The chain's CDR3 is CASSQSQGNYGYTF. CDR3 nucleotides: TGCGCCAGCAGTCAATCACAGGGAAACTATGGCTACACCTTC. The chain employs TRBV23-1 and TRBJ1-2; perhaps TRBD1 as D (6 bases). TRBV23-1 falls under the ORF class, with uncertain function. The V end lost 0 bases, the J end lost 2 bases, and 7 bases lay between the germline ends. The length of the CDR3 is 14 residues.

V is TRBV4-1 and J is TRBJ2-3; D gene uncertain. Trimming cost V 0 bases and J 4 bases, with 17 bases left between them. This CDR3 has 17 residues. Germline values: CDR1 MGHRA, CDR2 YSYEKL. CDR3 sequence reads: CASSQEGQAKTSDTQYF. Here the CDR3 DNA reads TGCGCCAGCAGCCAAGAAGGTCAGGCTAAAACTTCAGATACGCAGTATTTT.

The V and J genes are TRBV6-5 and TRBJ1-2; D unresolved. Germline CDR1 reads MNHEY; CDR2 reads SVGAGI. The CDR3 has 15 residues. Trimming stripped 2 bases from V and 2 bases from J, with 12 bases between. CDR3 amino acids: CASSYNRLGNYGYTF. Written as DNA, the CDR3 is TGTGCCAGCAGTTACAATAGGTTGGGCAACTATGGCTACACCTTC.

Turning to this clone: A read error may account for a junction end that differs from germline. This chain connects TRBV27 to TRBJ2-5; no clear D. This CDR3 comprises 13 residues. Germline-derived CDR1 and CDR2 are MNHEY and SMNVEV (reference sequence). The CDR3 nucleotides read TGTGCCGGCAGTTGGTTCGGACAAGAGACCCAGTACTTC. Protein sequence: CAGSWFGQETQYF.

The rearrangement joins TRBV28 to TRBJ1-6, with TRBD1 matching over 10 bases. Trimming at V came to 8 bases and at J to 9 bases, leaving 4 bases not matched to a gene. The CDR3 has 13 amino acids. CDR1 is MDHEN and CDR2 is SYDVKM in the germline V gene. The CDR3 sequence: CASSGTGASPLHF. As DNA, the CDR3 is TGTGCCAGCTCCGGGACAGGGGCTTCACCCCTCCACTTT.

The chain is built from TRBV29-1 and TRBJ1-3; D not certain. CDR3 length: 14 residues. Trimming took off 6 bases at V and 4 bases at J, with 16 bases between the two ends. Per the germline V gene, CDR1 is SQVTM and CDR2 is ANQGSEA. CDR3 coding DNA: TGCAGCGTCCCTGGTGGAGACGTGGGAAACACCATATATTTT. Protein: CSVPGGDVGNTIYF.

V and J are TRBV29-1 and TRBJ2-7, with D tentatively TRBD2 (5 bases). This CDR3 is built from 12 residues. V lost 5 bases and J lost 0, with 8 bases in between. Germline CDR1 SQVTM, CDR2 ANQGSEA. CDR3 sequence: CSVQGSSYEQYF. CDR3 nucleotides: TGCAGCGTTCAAGGGAGCTCCTACGAGCAGTACTTC.

V is TRBV19 and J is TRBJ1-1; D may be TRBD1 (6 bases). Germline V gene data show CDR1 as LNHDA and CDR2 as SQIVND (reference sequence). V gave up 2 bases and J gave up 0 bases, with 13 bases separating them. The CDR3 totals 16 residues. As DNA, the CDR3 is TGTGCCAGTAGTATACCCGCGGGACACCTGAACACTGAAGCTTTCTTT. It specifies CASSIPAGHLNTEAFF.

Within the sample, this clone is medium-sized (0.01 to 0.1%). The chain combines TRBV28 with TRBJ1-2, with TRBD1 identical over 8 bases. The CDR3 is 16 amino acids. Trimming took 4 bases from V and 2 from J; bases not matched to a gene: 9. CDR1 and CDR2 from the germline V gene are MDHEN and SYDVKM. The CDR3, as DNA: TGTGCCAGCAGTTGGGAAGGACAGGGAGAAAACTATGGCTACACCTTC. Amino acids: CASSWEGQGENYGYTF.

J is TRBJ2-2 and V is TRBV28, with TRBD1 matching over 7 bases. CDR1 is MDHEN, CDR2 SYDVKM, per germline. V lost 2 bases and J lost 2; bases outside the gene matches: 2. The length of the CDR3 is 15 residues. For the CDR3, the DNA is TGTGCCAGCAGTTTAACAGGGGTTAACACCGGGGAGCTGTTTTTT. Protein sequence: CASSLTGVNTGELFF.

This chain connects TRBV5-1 to TRBJ2-3; no firm D call. The CDR3 contains 14 residues. CDR1 and CDR2 from the germline V gene are SGHRS and YFSETQ. The V gene lost 0 bases and the J gene lost 1 base, with 6 bases spanning the gap. CDR3 sequence: CASSLEARTDTQYF. In nucleotides, the CDR3 is TGCGCCAGCAGCTTGGAGGCCCGCACAGATACGCAGTATTTT.

The V call is TRBV6-1, the J call TRBJ2-3; 8 nucleotides align to TRBD2. V gave up 2 bases and J gave up 0 bases; unmatched junction bases: 4. CDR3 length: 16 amino acids. Germline CDR1 and CDR2: MNHNS and SASEGT. The CDR3 here is CASSEFSGTSTDTQYF. Here the CDR3 DNA reads TGTGCCAGCAGTGAATTTAGCGGGACTAGCACAGATACGCAGTATTTT.

The chain recombines TRBV21-1 with TRBJ1-2. TRBV21-1 is a pseudogene segment. There are 18 residues in the CDR3. This chain's CDR3 is CASSSCRLGSNYFYGYTF. The CDR3 bases are TGTGCCAGCAGCTCGTGTCGCCTGGGGAGCAATTACTTCTATGGCTACACCTTC.

This clone was counted once. The gene calls are TRBV9 and TRBJ2-3; 11 positions match TRBD2. Germline loops: CDR1 SGDLS, CDR2 YYNGEE. The V segment lost 4 bases and the J segment 2 bases; nucleotides outside the gene matches: 6. This CDR3 comprises 16 residues. The CDR3 DNA sequence: TGTGCCAGCAGCATGGGGACTAGCGGATACACAGATACGCAGTATTTT. This translates into CASSMGTSGYTDTQYF.

The V call is TRBV28, the J call TRBJ2-7; TRBD2 might be the D (5 bases). This CDR3 has 14 residues. V dropped 3 bases and J dropped 2 bases, with 11 bases sitting between them. CDR1 MDHEN and CDR2 SYDVKM come from the germline V gene. The CDR3 loop reads CASSLGGSAYEQYV. CDR3 in DNA: TGTGCCAGCAGTTTGGGCGGGTCGGCCTACGAGCAGTACGTC.

This clone is medium-sized within its sample. The rearrangement uses TRBV6-5 and TRBJ1-1, with TRBD1 matching over 8 bases. Germline CDR1 reads MNHEY; CDR2 reads SVGAGI. The trim removed 6 bases at V and 7 bases at J, leaving 10 bases unmatched. The CDR3 runs to 14 residues. The CDR3 nucleotides read TGTGCCAGCAGCCCCGGCTTGGGACAGGATGAAGCTTTCTTT. Translated: CASSPGLGQDEAFF.

The chain has TRBV9 and TRBJ2-1, with a tentative D call TRBD2 (6 bases). This CDR3 contains 13 residues. Between the trimmed V and J ends, which lost 3 bases and 9 bases, there was a span of 13 bases. Germline CDR1 reads SGDLS; CDR2 reads YYNGEE. The DNA of the CDR3 is TGTGCCAGCAGCGGGGGGACTTTCAGTGAGCAGTTCTTC. Residues: CASSGGTFSEQFF. The variable domain in full, with the rest retrieved from reference TRBV9 and TRBJ2-1, is DSGVTQTPKHLITATGQRVTLRCSPRSGDLSVYWYQQSLDQGLQFLIQYYNGEERAKGNILERFSAQQFPDLHSELNLSSLELGDSALYFCASSGGTFSEQFFGPGTRLTVL.

The chain links TRBV4-1 to TRBJ2-3; TRBD2 is a possible D gene (5 bases). Germline-derived CDR1 and CDR2 are MGHRA and YSYEKL. Trimming left V 0 bases short and J 1 base short, with 8 bases between. This CDR3 is built from 15 residues. The DNA for the CDR3 is TGCGCCAGCAGCCAAGATACCGGGGGCACAGATACGCAGTATTTT. Protein sequence: CASSQDTGGTDTQYF.

This chain links TRBV27 with TRBJ1-6; 7 nucleotides agree with TRBD1. Germline V gene sequence: CDR1 MNHEY, CDR2 SMNVEV (reference sequence). The CDR3 spans 16 residues. V lost 5 bases to trimming and J lost 8 bases; unmatched junction nucleotides: 12. CDR3 residues: CASSRLGQKIHSPLHF. CDR3 DNA sequence: TGTGCCAGCAGTCGCCTGGGACAGAAAATTCATTCACCCCTCCACTTT.

This clone was detected only a few times. The V gene is TRBV6-5, the J gene TRBJ1-1; D is perhaps TRBD1 (6 bases). The germline gives CDR1 MNHEY, CDR2 SVGAGI. CDR3 length: 13 residues. Trimming took 2 bases from V and 7 from J, leaving 11 bases between them. The CDR3 sequence: CASSYNEGGEAFF. CDR3 nucleotides: TGTGCCAGCAGTTACAATGAGGGGGGTGAAGCTTTCTTT.

The V and J genes are TRBV2 and TRBJ1-3; perhaps TRBD1 as D (6 bases). The CDR3 has 18 residues. Germline CDR1 is SNHLY and CDR2 is FYNNEI. V was pared by 2 bases and J by 4 bases, with 21 bases between. In DNA form, the CDR3 reads TGTGCCAGCAGTGAAATATTGGCAGGGGACACGGCGGGAAACACCATATATTTT. Translation: CASSEILAGDTAGNTIYF.

This rearrangement joins TRBV19 to TRBJ1-1; maybe TRBD1 (5 bases). V dropped 6 bases and J dropped 7 bases, with 12 bases sitting between them. Germline CDR1 reads LNHDA; CDR2 reads SQIVND (reference sequence). This CDR3 is 12 amino acids long. The chain's CDR3 is CASRAGGDEAFF. In DNA form, the CDR3 reads TGTGCCAGTAGGGCGGGGGGAGATGAAGCTTTCTTT.

The sample holds a few counts of this clone. The chain couples TRBV29-1 to TRBJ2-7; D may be TRBD2 (5 bases). V lost 7 bases and J 4 bases, leaving 14 bases between the germline ends. The CDR3 extends over 12 amino acids. Germline V gives CDR1 SQVTM, CDR2 ANQGSEA. The CDR3 nucleotides are TGCAGCGAGAGGCGGGCTGGGTACGAGCAGTACGTC. This codes for CSERRAGYEQYV.

This sequence joins TRBV2 and TRBJ2-3; D is ambiguous. The CDR3 has 14 amino acids. Trimming took 7 bases from V and 0 from J, leaving 11 bases between them. Germline V gene lookup returns CDR1 SNHLY and CDR2 FYNNEI. The CDR3 nucleotides read TGTGCCAGCACGAATACACCCAGCACAGATACGCAGTATTTT. Amino acid sequence: CASTNTPSTDTQYF.

The chain couples TRBV19 to TRBJ2-7; D may be TRBD2 (5 bases). The CDR3 length is 14 residues. CDR1 and CDR2 from the germline V gene are LNHDA and SQIVND (reference sequence). V was clipped by 0 bases and J by 1 base, with 7 bases between them. For the CDR3, the DNA is TGTGCCAGTAGTATAGAAGAGGGATCCTACGAGCAGTACTTC. Translating it yields CASSIEEGSYEQYF. Using reference TRBV19 and TRBJ2-7 for the parts outside the CDR3, the full variable domain is DGGITQSPKYLFRKEGQNVTLSCEQNLNHDAMYWYRQDPGQGLRLIYYSQIVNDFQKGDIAEGYSVSREKKESFPLTVTSAQKNPTAFYLCASSIEEGSYEQYFGPGTRLTVT.